These T cell receptor beta chains were read from a single sample in a study of Graves' ophthalmopathy and Graves' hyperthyroidism. MiXCR, applied by TCRdb to the multiplex PCR reads, yields one record per CDR3 protein. The data show approximately 640,000 distinct CDR3 sequences, with 35% to 45% seen just once and under 3.5% held by the top ten. The specimen was peripheral blood. These receptors were taken from an adult man with Graves' ophthalmopathy. The CDR3 runs from the conserved cysteine through the conserved F or W. D genes are given only for firm matches. Clone size is not always given. Where it is, it says once, few, many or a class for expanded clones.

CDR3 DNA | CDR3 protein | J gene | clone size | V gene | D gene
TGCGCCAGCAGCTTGACGCCAGGGGCTATGCAGGATGGCTACACCTTC | CASSLTPGAMQDGYTF | TRBJ1-2 | many | TRBV5-1 | -
TGTGCCAGCAGTCGCCCGACAGGGGGTCGAGAGACCCAGTACTTC | CASSRPTGGRETQYF | TRBJ2-5 | - | TRBV19 | TRBD1
TGTGCCAGCAGCGTAGGTGGGTTC | CASSVGGF | TRBJ2-5 | - | TRBV7-8 | -
TGTGCCAGCAGTGATCTCCACAGGGGGCTCTATGGCTACACCTTC | CASSDLHRGLYGYTF | TRBJ1-2 | many | TRBV2 | TRBD1
TGTGCCTGGAGGGGGGGGGACAACTACGAGCAGTACTTC | CAWRGGDNYEQYF | TRBJ2-7 | few | TRBV10-3 | -
TGCGCCAGCAGCTTGAGTCGACCCGGTGGTGGCTACACCTTC | CASSLSRPGGGYTF | TRBJ1-2 | - | TRBV5-1 | -
TGCGCCAGCAGCTTCGTGGTCACAGATACGCAGTATTTT | CASSFVVTDTQYF | TRBJ2-3 | few | TRBV5-1 | -
TGTGCCAGCAGCCCAGGCCCAGCGAACACTGAAGCTTTCTTT | CASSPGPANTEAFF | TRBJ1-1 | - | TRBV7-9 | -
TGTGCCAGCAGGCGACAGGGGGGAGGCAATCAGCCCCAGCATTTT | CASRRQGGGNQPQHF | TRBJ1-5 | many | TRBV12-3/TRBV12-4 | TRBD1
TGCAGTGCTAGCCAAAACGGCGGCTACACCTTC | CSASQNGGYTF | TRBJ1-2 | many | TRBV20-1 | -
TGTGCCAGCAGCCCAGCGGCAGAGTCTAATGAAAAACTGTTTTTT | CASSPAAESNEKLFF | TRBJ1-4 | - | TRBV6-5 | -
TGTGCCGGTAGTATAGCAAAGGGCTCCGGGGAGCTGCTTTTT | CAGSIAKGSGELLF | TRBJ2-2 | - | TRBV7-8 | -
TGTGCCAGCAGCCAAGATTCGTACACCGGGGAGCTGTTTTTT | CASSQDSYTGELFF | TRBJ2-2 | few | TRBV7-9 | -
TGTGCCAGCATAAGAGGGCAATCACATCAGCCCCAGCATTTT | CASIRGQSHQPQHF | TRBJ1-5 | few | TRBV10-3 | -
TGTGCCACCAGCAGAGATGCGGACACCTCTGGGGCCAACGTCCTGACTTTC | CATSRDADTSGANVLTF | TRBJ2-6 | - | TRBV15 | -
TGTGCCACCAGTGATTCGCACACCACTGAAGCTTTCTTT | CATSDSHTTEAFF | TRBJ1-1 | many | TRBV24-1 | -
TGCAGCGTTGAAGTTCTGGGAGGGACCTACGAGCAGTACTTC | CSVEVLGGTYEQYF | TRBJ2-7 | - | TRBV29-1 | TRBD2
TGCAGCGTCGATACCATCGGGATGGAGCGCTTCACAGATACGCAGTATTTT | CSVDTIGMERFTDTQYF | TRBJ2-3 | few | TRBV29-1 | -
TGTGCCTGGAGTCCACGGGGGGATCAGCCCCAGCATTTT | CAWSPRGDQPQHF | TRBJ1-5 | few | TRBV19 | -
TGTGCCAGCAGCCAAAACCGGGACATTAGCTACGAGCAGTACTTC | CASSQNRDISYEQYF | TRBJ2-7 | many | TRBV7-9 | -
TGTGCCAGCAGTTTAGCGGGTGGGACAGGCCCCACCGGGGAGCTGTTTTTT | CASSLAGGTGPTGELFF | TRBJ2-2 | - | TRBV12-3/TRBV12-4 | TRBD1
TGTGCCAGCAGCTTCCGGGTGACCAACACTGAAGCTTTCTTT | CASSFRVTNTEAFF | TRBJ1-1 | many | TRBV11-2 | -
TGCAGTGCTCCCTGGGGGCAGTATGGCTACACCTTC | CSAPWGQYGYTF | TRBJ1-2 | many | TRBV20-1 | -
TGTGCCAGCAGCTCATCACAGGGGTACACTGAAGCTTTCTTT | CASSSSQGYTEAFF | TRBJ1-1 | - | TRBV11-1 | TRBD1
TGTGCCAGCAGCCAAGAAACCGGGACGAGGACCTATGGCTACACCTTC | CASSQETGTRTYGYTF | TRBJ1-2 | once | TRBV4-2 | -
TGCGCCAGCAGCAAGGCGGTGGGGAGTGAAAAACTGTTTTTT | CASSKAVGSEKLFF | TRBJ1-4 | - | TRBV5-1 | -
TGCAGTGCTAGAGATGACGGCCAGGGGAAGAATGAAAAACTGTTTTTT | CSARDDGQGKNEKLFF | TRBJ1-4 | - | TRBV20-1 | -
TGTGCCAGTAGTATCGGGGACAGGTCGGCCGAGCAGTACTTC | CASSIGDRSAEQYF | TRBJ2-7 | - | TRBV19 | TRBD1
TGTGCCAGCAGCCGACCGACGAACACTGAAGCTTTCTTT | CASSRPTNTEAFF | TRBJ1-1 | many | TRBV7-2 | -
TGTGCCATCAGGACAGGGAGTATTAACTATGGCTACACCTTC | CAIRTGSINYGYTF | TRBJ1-2 | many | TRBV10-3 | TRBD1
TGTGCTAGTGGTCAAAACAAGGACAGGGGGCTGCACGAGCAGTACTTC | CASGQNKDRGLHEQYF | TRBJ2-7 | - | TRBV12-5 | TRBD1
TGTGCCAGCAGCATACGACAGGGGGTCGACGAGCAGTACTTC | CASSIRQGVDEQYF | TRBJ2-7 | many | TRBV7-9 | TRBD1